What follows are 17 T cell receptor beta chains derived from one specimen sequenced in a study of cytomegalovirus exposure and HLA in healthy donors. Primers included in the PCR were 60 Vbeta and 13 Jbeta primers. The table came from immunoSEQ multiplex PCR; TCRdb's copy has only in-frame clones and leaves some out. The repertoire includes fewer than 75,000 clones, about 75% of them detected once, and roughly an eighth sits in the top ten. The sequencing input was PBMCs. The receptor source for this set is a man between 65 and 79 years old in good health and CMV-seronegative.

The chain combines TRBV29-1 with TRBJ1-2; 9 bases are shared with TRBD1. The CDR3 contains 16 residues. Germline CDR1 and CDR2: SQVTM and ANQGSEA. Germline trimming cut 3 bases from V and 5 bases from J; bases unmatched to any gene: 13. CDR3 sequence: CSVESPSGQGRYGYTF. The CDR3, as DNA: TGCAGCGTTGAGTCCCCTTCGGGACAGGGAAGGTATGGCTACACCTTC.

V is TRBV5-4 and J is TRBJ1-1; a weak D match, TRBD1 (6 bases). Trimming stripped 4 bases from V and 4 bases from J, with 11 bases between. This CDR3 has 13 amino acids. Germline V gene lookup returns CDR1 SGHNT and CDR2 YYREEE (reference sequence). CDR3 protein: CASSRDIATEAFF. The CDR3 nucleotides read TGTGCCAGCAGCCGGGACATCGCCACTGAAGCTTTCTTT.

The CDR3 DNA sequence: TGTGCCAGCAGCGCTACAGGGGTCTCTGGAAACACCATATATTTT. The encoded protein is CASSATGVSGNTIYF. The chain couples TRBV6-5 to TRBJ1-3, with 7 nucleotides matching TRBD1. Trimming took 6 bases from V and 0 from J; bases not matched to a gene: 5. The CDR3 spans 15 residues. Germline V gene sequence: CDR1 MNHEY, CDR2 SVGAGI.

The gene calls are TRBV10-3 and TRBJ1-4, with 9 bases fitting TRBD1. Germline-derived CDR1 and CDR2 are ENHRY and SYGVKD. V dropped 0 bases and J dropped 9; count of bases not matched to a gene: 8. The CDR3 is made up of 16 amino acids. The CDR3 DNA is TGTGCCATCAGTGAGTCGACGGGGACAGGGTTCCAAAAACTGTTTTTT. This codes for CAISESTGTGFQKLFF.

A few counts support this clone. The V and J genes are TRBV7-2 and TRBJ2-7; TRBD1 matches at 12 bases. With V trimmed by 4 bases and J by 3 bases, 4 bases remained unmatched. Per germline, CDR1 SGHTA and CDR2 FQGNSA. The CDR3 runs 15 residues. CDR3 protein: CASSSRDRGLYEQYF. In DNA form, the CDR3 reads TGTGCCAGCAGCTCCCGGGACAGGGGGCTCTACGAGCAGTACTTC. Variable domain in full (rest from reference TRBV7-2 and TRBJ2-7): GAGVSQSPSNKVTEKGKDVELRCDPISGHTALYWYRQSLGQGLEFLIYFQGNSAPDKSGLPSDRFSAERTGGSVSTLTIQRTQQEDSAVYLCASSSRDRGLYEQYFGPGTRLTVT.

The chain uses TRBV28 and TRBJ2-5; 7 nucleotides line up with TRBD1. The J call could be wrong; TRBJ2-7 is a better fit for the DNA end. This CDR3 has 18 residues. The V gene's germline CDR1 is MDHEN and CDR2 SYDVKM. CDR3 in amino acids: CASRAMGTAALRTYEQYF. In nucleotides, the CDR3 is TGTGCCAGCAGGGCGATGGGGACAGCGGCCCTGCGAACCTACGAGCAGTACTTC.

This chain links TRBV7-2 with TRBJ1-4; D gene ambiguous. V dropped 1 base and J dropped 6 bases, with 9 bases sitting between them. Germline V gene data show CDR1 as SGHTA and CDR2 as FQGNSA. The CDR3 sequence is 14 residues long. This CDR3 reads CASSLVAGDEKLFF. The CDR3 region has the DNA TGTGCCAGCAGCTTAGTCGCCGGGGATGAAAAACTGTTTTTT.

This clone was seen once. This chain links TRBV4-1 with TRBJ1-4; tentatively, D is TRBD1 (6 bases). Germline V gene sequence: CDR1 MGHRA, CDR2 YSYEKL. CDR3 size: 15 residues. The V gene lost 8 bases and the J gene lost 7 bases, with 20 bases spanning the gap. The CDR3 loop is CASSSFSSRGEKLFF. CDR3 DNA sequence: TGCGCCAGCTCTTCCTTTTCTTCCAGGGGTGAAAAACTGTTTTTT.

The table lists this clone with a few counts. CDR3 in DNA: TGTGCCAGCAGGGAGGAACAGGGGCCTGCTGAAAAACTGTTTTTT. It translates to CASREEQGPAEKLFF. The chain employs TRBV28 and TRBJ1-4; 7 nucleotides match TRBD1. Trimming cost V 6 bases and J 7 bases; bases outside gene matches: 11. The CDR3 spans 15 residues. Looked up from germline, CDR1 is MDHEN and CDR2 is SYDVKM.

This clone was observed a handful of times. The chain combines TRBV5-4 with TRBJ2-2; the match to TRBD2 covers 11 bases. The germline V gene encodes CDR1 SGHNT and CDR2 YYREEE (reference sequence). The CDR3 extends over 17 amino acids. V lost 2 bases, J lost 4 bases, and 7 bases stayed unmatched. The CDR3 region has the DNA TGTGCCAGCAGCTTTAGCGGGGGGGCCGGACGCACCGGGGAGCTGTTTTTT. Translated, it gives CASSFSGGAGRTGELFF.

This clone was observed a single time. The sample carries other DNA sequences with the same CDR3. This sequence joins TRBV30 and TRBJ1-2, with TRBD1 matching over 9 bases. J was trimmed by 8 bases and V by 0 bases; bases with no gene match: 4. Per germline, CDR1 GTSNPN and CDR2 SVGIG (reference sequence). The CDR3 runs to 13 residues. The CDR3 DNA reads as TGTGCCTGGAGTGTACAGGGGGCGGGAGGCTACACCTTC. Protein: CAWSVQGAGGYTF.

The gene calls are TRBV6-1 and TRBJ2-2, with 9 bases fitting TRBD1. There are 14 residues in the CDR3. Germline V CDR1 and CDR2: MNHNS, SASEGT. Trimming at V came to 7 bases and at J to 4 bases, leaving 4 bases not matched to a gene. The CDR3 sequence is CASIGQGITGELFF. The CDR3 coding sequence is TGTGCCAGCATTGGACAGGGGATCACCGGGGAGCTGTTTTTT.

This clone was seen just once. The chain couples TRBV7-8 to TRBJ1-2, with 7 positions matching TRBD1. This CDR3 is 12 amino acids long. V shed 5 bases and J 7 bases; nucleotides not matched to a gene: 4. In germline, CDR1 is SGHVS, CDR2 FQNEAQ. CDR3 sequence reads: CASSLRTGGYTF. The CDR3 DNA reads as TGTGCCAGCAGCCTTCGGACAGGTGGCTACACCTTC.

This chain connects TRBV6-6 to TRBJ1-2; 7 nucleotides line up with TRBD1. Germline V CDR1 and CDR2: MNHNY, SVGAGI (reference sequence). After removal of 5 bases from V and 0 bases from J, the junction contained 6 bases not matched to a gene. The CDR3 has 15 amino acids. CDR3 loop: CASSSPGQANYGYTF. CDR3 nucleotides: TGTGCCAGCAGTAGCCCCGGACAGGCTAACTATGGCTACACCTTC.

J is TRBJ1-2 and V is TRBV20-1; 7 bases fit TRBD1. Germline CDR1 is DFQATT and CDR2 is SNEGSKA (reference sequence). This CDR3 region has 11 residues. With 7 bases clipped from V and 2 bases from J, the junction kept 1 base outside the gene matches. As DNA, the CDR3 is TGCAGTGGGGGACAGAACTATGGCTACACCTTC. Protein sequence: CSGGQNYGYTF.

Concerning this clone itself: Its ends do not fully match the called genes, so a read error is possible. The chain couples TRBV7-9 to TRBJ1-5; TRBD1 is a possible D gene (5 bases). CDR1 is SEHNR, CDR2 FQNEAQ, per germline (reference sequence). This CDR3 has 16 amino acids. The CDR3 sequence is CSSSLEVAGMNQPQHF. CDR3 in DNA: TGTTCCAGCAGCTTAGAGGTGGCAGGGATGAATCAGCCCCAGCATTTT.

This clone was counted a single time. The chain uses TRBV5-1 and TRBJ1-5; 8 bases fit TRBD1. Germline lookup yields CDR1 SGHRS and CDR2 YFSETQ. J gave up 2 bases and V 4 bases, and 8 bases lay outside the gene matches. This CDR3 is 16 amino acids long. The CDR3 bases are TGCGCCAGCAGCAACGGTCCGGGACAGGGCAATCAGCCCCAGCATTTT. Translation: CASSNGPGQGNQPQHF.